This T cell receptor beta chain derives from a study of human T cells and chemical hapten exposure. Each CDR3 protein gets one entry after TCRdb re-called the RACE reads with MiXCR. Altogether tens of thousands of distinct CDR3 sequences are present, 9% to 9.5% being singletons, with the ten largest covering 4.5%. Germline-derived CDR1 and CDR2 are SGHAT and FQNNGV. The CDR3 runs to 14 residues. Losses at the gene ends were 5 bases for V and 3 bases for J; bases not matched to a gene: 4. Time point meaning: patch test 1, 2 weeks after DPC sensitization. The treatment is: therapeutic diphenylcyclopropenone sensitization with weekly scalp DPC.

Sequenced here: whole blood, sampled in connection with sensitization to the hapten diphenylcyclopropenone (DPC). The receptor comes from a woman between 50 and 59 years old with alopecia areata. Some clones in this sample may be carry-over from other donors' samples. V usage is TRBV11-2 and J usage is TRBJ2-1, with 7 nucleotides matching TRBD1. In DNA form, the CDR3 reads TGTGCCAGCAGCACTCGGACAGGCTACAATGAGCAGTTCTTC. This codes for CASSTRTGYNEQFF.